By proportion, the clone carrying this T cell receptor (beta chain) is medium-sized. Its target is unknown. The sample originates from a study of PD-1 blockade in classical Hodgkin lymphoma. On the study more broadly: Nivolumab 3 mg/kg was given intravenously every 2 weeks. Findings and limits, study-wide: According to reports, newly diagnosed patients had lower baseline TCR diversity than healthy donors, and relapsed/refractory patients had lower baseline TCR diversity still. Similar baseline diversity was found in complete responders and newly diagnosed patients.

Germline V gives CDR1 SGHTA, CDR2 FQGNSA. Trimming pared 5 bases from V and 6 bases from J, leaving 13 bases between. The CDR3 extends over 13 amino acids. Exposure to brentuximab vedotin varied, and each patient had relapsed following autologous stem cell transplantation. Best outcomes ranged across complete response, partial response and progressive disease. Produced via immunoSEQ multiplex PCR; TCRdb's table is partial and in-frame only. The table has 29,000 or so clones, 70% seen once; the top ten hold approximately 14%. This receptor was obtained from a human donor with classical Hodgkin lymphoma. The rearrangement uses TRBV7-2 and TRBJ1-1; weak D call: TRBD1 (6 bases). The sample was peripheral blood mononuclear cells (PBMCs), taken before the second cycle of nivolumab. The CDR3 DNA sequence: TGTGCCAGCAGCCCTGGGGGCATCTCTGAAGCTTTCTTT. Protein product: CASSPGGISEAFF. Looking up the rest from reference TRBV7-2 and TRBJ1-1 gives the full variable domain: GAGVSQSPSNKVTEKGKDVELRCDPISGHTALYWYRQSLGQGLEFLIYFQGNSAPDKSGLPSDRFSAERTGGSVSTLTIQRTQQEDSAVYLCASSPGGISEAFFGQGTRLTVV.